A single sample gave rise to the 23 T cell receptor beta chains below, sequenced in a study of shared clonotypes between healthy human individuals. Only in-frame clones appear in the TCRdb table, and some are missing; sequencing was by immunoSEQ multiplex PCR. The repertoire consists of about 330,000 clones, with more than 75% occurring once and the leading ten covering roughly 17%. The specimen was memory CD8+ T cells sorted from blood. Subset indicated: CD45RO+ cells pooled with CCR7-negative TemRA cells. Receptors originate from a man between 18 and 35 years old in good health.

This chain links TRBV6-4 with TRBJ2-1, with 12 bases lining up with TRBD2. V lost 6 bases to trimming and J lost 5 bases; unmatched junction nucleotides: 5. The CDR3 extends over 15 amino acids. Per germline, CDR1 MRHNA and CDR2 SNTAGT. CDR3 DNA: TGTGCCAGCAGGGCGACTAGCGGGGGTCACAATGAGCAGTTCTTC. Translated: CASRATSGGHNEQFF.

The CDR3 bases are TGTGCCAGCAGTTTATGGCGGACAGAGCCCTACGAGCAGTACTTC. The encoded protein is CASSLWRTEPYEQYF. The chain has TRBV28 and TRBJ2-7, with D tentatively TRBD1 (6 bases). Trimming removed 0 bases from V and 2 bases from J, with 11 bases in between. The CDR3 totals 15 residues. CDR1 MDHEN and CDR2 SYDVKM come from the germline V gene.

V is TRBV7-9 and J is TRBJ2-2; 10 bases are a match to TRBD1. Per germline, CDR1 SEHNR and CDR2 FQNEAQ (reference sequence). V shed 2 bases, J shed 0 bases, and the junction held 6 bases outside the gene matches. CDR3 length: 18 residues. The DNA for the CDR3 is TGTGCCAGCAGCTTATGGACCGGGACAGGGGCGAACACCGGGGAGCTGTTTTTT. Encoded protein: CASSLWTGTGANTGELFF.

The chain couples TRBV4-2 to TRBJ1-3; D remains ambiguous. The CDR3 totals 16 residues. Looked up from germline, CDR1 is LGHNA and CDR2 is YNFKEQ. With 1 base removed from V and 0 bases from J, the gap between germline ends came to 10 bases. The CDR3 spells CASSQVQESSGNTIYF. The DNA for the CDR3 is TGTGCCAGCAGCCAAGTTCAGGAAAGCTCTGGAAACACCATATATTTT.

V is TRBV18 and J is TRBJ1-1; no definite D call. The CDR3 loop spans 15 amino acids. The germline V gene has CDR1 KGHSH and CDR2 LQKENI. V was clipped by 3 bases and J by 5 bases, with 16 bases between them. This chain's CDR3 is CASSPLDGVGTEAFF. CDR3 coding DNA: TGTGCCAGCTCACCCCTGGACGGGGTCGGGACTGAAGCTTTCTTT.

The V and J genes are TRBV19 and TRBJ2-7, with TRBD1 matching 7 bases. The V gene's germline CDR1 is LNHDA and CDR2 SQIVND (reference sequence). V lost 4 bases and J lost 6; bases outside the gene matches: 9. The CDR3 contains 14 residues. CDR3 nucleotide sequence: TGTGCCAGTAGTAAAGACAGGGACAAGGTCGAGCAGTACTTC. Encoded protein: CASSKDRDKVEQYF.

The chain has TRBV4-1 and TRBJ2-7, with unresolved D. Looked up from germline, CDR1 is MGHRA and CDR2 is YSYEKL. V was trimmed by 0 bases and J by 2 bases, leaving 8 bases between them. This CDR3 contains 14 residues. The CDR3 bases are TGCGCCAGCAGCCAAGATGCAGGAACCTACGAGCAGTACTTC. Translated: CASSQDAGTYEQYF.

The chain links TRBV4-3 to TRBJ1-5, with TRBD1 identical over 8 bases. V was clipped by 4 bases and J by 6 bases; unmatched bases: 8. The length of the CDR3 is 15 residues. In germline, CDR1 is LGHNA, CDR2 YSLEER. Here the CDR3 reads CASSRIRGLGQPQHF. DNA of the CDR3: TGCGCCAGCAGCCGTATCAGGGGGCTTGGTCAGCCCCAGCATTTT.

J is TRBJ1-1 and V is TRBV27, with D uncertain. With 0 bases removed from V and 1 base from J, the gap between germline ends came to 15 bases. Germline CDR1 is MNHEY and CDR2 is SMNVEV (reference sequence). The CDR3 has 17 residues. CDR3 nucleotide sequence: TGTGCCAGCAGTTTATCCCCCTCACCCGCCCCGAACACTGAAGCTTTCTTT. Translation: CASSLSPSPAPNTEAFF.

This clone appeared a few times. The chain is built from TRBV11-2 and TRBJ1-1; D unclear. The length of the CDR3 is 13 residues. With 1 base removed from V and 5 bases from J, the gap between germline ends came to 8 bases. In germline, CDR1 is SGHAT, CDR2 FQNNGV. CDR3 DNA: TGTGCCAGCAGCTTAGGGGGTTGGACTGAAGCTTTCTTT. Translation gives CASSLGGWTEAFF.

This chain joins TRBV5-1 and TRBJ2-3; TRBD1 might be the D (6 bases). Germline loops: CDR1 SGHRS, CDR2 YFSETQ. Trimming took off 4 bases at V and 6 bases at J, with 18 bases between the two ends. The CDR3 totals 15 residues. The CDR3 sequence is CASSPWEQGDDTQYF. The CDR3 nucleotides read TGCGCCAGCAGCCCTTGGGAACAGGGTGATGATACGCAGTATTTT.

The CDR3 loop reads CASSHPTGYEQYF. The CDR3 region has the DNA TGCGCCAGCAGCCACCCCACAGGCTACGAGCAGTACTTC. The chain carries TRBV4-1 and TRBJ2-7; tentative D call: TRBD1 (5 bases). CDR3 length equals 13 residues. Looked up from germline, CDR1 is MGHRA and CDR2 is YSYEKL. The ends were cut back, 3 bases at V and 3 bases at J, with 9 bases in the middle.

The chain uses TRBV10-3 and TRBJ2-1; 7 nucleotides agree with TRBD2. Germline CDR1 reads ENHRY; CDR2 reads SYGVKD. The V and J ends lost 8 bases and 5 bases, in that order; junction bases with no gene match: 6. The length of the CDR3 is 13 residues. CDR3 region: CAIAGRAHNEQFF. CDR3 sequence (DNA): TGTGCCATCGCGGGGAGGGCCCACAATGAGCAGTTCTTC.

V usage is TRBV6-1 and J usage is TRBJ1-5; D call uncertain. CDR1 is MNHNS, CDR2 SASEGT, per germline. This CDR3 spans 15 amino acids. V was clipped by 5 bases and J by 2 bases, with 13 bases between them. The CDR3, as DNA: TGTGCCAGCAGTTCCGGGGTTTGGGGCAATCAGCCCCAGCATTTT. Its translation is CASSSGVWGNQPQHF.

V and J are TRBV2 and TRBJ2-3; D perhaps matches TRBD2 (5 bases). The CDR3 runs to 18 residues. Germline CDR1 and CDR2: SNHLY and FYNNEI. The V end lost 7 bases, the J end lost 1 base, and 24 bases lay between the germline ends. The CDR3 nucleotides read TGTGCCAGCACCGTTCCCACCTACATTAGCGAGCGCACAGATACGCAGTATTTT. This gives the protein CASTVPTYISERTDTQYF.

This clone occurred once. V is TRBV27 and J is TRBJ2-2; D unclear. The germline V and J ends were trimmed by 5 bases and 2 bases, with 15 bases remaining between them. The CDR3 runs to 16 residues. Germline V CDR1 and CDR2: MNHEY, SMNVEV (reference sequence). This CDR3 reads CASSPDSRINTGELFF. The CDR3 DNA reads TGTGCCAGCAGTCCCGACTCCCGAATCAACACCGGGGAGCTGTTTTTT.

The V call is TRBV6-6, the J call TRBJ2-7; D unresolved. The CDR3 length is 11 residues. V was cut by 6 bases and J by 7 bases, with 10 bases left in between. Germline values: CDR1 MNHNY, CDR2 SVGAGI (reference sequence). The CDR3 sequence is CASSQTSEQYF. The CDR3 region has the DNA TGTGCCAGCAGCCAGACGAGTGAGCAGTACTTC.

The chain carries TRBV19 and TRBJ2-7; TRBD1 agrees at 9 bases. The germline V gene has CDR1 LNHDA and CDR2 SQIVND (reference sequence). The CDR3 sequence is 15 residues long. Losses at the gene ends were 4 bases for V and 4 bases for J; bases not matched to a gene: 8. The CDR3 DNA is TGTGCCAGTAGTACCGGGACAGGGACTGTATACGAGCAGTACTTC. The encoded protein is CASSTGTGTVYEQYF.

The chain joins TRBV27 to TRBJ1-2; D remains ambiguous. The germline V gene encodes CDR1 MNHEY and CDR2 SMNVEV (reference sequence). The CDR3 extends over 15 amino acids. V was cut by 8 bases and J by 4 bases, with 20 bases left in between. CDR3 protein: CASGVFIFRGYGYTF. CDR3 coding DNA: TGTGCCAGCGGAGTCTTTATCTTCCGGGGCTATGGCTACACCTTC.

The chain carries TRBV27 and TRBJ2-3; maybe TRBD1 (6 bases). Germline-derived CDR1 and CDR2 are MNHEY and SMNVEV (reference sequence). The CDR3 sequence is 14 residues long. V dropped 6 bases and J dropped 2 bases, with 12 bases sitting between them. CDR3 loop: CASSLGHYTDTQYF. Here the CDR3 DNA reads TGTGCCAGCAGCTTGGGACACTACACAGATACGCAGTATTTT.

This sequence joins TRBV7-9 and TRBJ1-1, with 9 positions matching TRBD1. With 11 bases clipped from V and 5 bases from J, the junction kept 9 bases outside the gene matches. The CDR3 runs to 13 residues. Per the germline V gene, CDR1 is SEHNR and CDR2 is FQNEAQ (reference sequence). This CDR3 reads CAGLDRGGTEAFF. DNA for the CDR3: TGTGCCGGCCTCGACAGGGGGGGTACTGAAGCTTTCTTT. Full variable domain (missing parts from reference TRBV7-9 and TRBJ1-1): DTGVSQNPRHKITKRGQNVTFRCDPISEHNRLYWYRQTLGQGPEFLTYFQNEAQLEKSRLLSDRFSAERPKGSFSTLEIQRTEQGDSAMYLCAGLDRGGTEAFFGQGTRLTVV.

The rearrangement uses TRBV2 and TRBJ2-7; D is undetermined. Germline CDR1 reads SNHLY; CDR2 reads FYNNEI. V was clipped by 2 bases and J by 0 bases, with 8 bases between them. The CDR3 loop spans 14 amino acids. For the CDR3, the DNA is TGTGCCAGCAGTGAATGGTGGAGCTCCTACGAGCAGTACTTC. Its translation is CASSEWWSSYEQYF.

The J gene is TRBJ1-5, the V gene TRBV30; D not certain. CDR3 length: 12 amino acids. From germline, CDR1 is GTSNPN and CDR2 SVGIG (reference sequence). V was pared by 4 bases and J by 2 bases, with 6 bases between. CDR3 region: CAWIPGNQPQHF. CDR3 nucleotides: TGTGCCTGGATCCCCGGCAATCAGCCCCAGCATTTT.